The clone carrying this T cell receptor (beta chain) showed up just a few times. No antigen is known for it. TCRdb ran MiXCR on the RT-PCR reads and lists one entry per CDR3 protein. This table has more than 400,000 distinct CDR3 sequences, approximately 7.3% appearing once. The sample comes from a study of response to subunit inactivated influenza vaccine. Regarding the study as a whole: Every seasonal influenza vaccination brings in few new T cells, the authors suggested.

This receptor was obtained from a man between 50 and 75 years old who received an inactivated influenza vaccine. Specimen: PBMCs from blood, collected roughly 24 months after vaccination.

The CDR3: CASSQGVVDEAFF. Here the CDR3 DNA reads TGCGCCAGCAGCCAAGGAGTCGTAGATGAAGCTTTCTTT. The chain joins TRBV4-3 to TRBJ1-1, with D hard to call. Trimming removed 1 base from V and 7 bases from J, with 10 bases in between. This CDR3 contains 13 residues. Germline V gives CDR1 LGHNA, CDR2 YSLEER.